This T cell receptor (beta chain) was identified in a study of cytomegalovirus exposure and HLA in healthy donors. For the study at large: Of all 400 or so donors who were genotyped, roughly 81% belonged to the Caucasian-associated ancestry cluster.

With regard to this clone: The antigen is not known.

Germline V lookup: CDR1 ENHRY, CDR2 SYGVKD. V lost 5 bases to trimming and J lost 2 bases; unmatched junction nucleotides: 2. CDR3 size: 13 residues. Findings and caveats of the study: Cytomegalovirus status was reportedly diagnosed by the classifier with high sensitivity and specificity.

Primers included in the PCR were 60 Vbeta and 13 Jbeta primers. Data came from immunoSEQ multiplex PCR; TCRdb stores just in-frame clones and leaves some out. In the table there are about 120,000 clones, roughly three fifths of which are singletons. The chain has TRBV10-3 and TRBJ1-1; TRBD1 agrees at 7 bases. The sequence was collected from a woman aged 40 to 49 in good health and CMV-seropositive. The sequenced sample consisted of PBMCs. This CDR3 is CAISRQGNTEAFF. The DNA of the CDR3 is TGTGCCATCAGTAGACAGGGAAACACTGAAGCTTTCTTT.